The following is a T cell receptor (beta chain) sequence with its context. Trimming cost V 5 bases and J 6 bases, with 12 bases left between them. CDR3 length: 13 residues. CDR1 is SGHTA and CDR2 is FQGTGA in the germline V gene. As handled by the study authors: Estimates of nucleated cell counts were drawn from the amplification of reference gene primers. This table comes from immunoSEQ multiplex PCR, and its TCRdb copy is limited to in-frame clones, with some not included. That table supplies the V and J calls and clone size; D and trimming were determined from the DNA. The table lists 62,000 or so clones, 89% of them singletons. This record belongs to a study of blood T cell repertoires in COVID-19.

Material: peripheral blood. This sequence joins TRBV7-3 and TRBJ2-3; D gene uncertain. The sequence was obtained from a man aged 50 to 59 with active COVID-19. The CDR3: CASSPSPGDTQYF. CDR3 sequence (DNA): TGTGCCAGCAGCCCCTCACCCGGGGATACGCAGTATTTT. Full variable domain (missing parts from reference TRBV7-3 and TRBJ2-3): GAGVSQTPSNKVTEKGKYVELRCDPISGHTALYWYRQSLGQGPEFLIYFQGTGAADDSGLPNDRFFAVRPEGSVSTLKIQRTERGDSAVYLCASSPSPGDTQYFGPGTRLTVL.